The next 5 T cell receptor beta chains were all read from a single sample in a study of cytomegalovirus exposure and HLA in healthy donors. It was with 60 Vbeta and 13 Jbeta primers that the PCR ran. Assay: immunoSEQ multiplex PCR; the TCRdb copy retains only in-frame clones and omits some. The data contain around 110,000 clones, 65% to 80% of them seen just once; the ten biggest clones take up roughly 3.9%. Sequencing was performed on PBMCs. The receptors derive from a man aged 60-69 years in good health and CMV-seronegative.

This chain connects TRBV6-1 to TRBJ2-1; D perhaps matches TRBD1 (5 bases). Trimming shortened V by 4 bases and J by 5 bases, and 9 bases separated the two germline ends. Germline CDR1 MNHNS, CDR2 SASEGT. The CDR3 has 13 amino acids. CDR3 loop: CASSVQTDNEQFF. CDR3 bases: TGTGCCAGCAGTGTCCAGACAGACAATGAGCAGTTCTTC.

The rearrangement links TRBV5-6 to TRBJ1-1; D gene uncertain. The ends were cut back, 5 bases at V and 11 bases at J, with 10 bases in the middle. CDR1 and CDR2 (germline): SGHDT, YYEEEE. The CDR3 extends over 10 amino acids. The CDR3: CASSSTFAFF. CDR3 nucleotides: TGTGCCAGCAGTTCAACTTTTGCTTTCTTT. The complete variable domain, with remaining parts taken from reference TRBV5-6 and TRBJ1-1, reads DAGVTQSPTHLIKTRGQQVTLRCSPKSGHDTVSWYQQALGQGPQFIFQYYEEEERQRGNFPDRFSGHQFPNYSSELNVNALLLGDSALYLCASSSTFAFFGQGTRLTVV.

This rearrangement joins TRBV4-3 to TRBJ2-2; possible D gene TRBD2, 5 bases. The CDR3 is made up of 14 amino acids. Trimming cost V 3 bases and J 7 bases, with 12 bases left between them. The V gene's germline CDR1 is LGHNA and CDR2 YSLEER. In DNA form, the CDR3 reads TGCGCCAGCAGCCATAATTTACGGGGCGGGGAGCTGTTTTTT. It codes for CASSHNLRGGELFF.

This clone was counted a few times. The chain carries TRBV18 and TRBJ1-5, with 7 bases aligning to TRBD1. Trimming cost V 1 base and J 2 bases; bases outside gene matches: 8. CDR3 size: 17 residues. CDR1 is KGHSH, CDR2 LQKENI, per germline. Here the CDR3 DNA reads TGTGCCAGCTCACCACGCAGGACGGGGACAGGCAATCAGCCCCAGCATTTT. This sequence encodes CASSPRRTGTGNQPQHF.

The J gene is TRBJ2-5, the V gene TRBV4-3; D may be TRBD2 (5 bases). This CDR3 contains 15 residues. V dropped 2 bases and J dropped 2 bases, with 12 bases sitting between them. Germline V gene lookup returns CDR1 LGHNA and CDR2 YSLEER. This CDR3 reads CASSQTGERQETQYF. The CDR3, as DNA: TGCGCCAGCAGCCAAACCGGGGAAAGGCAAGAGACCCAGTACTTC.